One T cell receptor (beta chain) is described in this entry. Assay used: immunoSEQ multiplex PCR; TCRdb lists only in-frame clones, some missing. The sample lists 50,000 to 65,000 clones; 80% to 95% were seen once. The data originate from a study of T cell changes during pregnancy in multiple sclerosis. Germline lookup yields CDR1 SGDLS and CDR2 YYNGEE. The CDR3 covers 16 residues. V lost 5 bases to trimming and J lost 6 bases, with 20 bases between them. The chain carries TRBV9 and TRBJ2-2; D perhaps matches TRBD2 (6 bases). This sample comprised CD8+ T cells from peripheral blood mononuclear cells, obtained in the second trimester of pregnancy. The receptor was derived from a female donor with multiple sclerosis, enrolled in a pregnancy study. The CDR3, as DNA: TGTGCCAGCAGTCCTGGCGGCGGAGGGAGACCCGGGGAGCTGTTTTTT. Translated: CASSPGGGGRPGELFF.